This T cell receptor beta chain came from a study of blood T cell repertoires in COVID-19. On the study more broadly: The analysed material was cDNA or gDNA that came from T cells, B-cell-depleted T cells, or PBMCs.

Clones were sequenced by immunoSEQ multiplex PCR, and TCRdb holds only the in-frame ones, with some missing. The table has 40,000 to 65,000 clones, just under 85% seen once; the top ten hold 11% to 15%. This clone was counted a few times. V dropped 5 bases and J dropped 7; count of bases not matched to a gene: 7. In germline, CDR1 is LNHNV, CDR2 YYDKDF (reference sequence). CDR3 length equals 15 residues. Sequenced sample: peripheral blood. The chain links TRBV15 to TRBJ2-1; 11 nucleotides match TRBD2. This clonotype was obtained from a human donor in a cohort sampled during active COVID-19. The CDR3 DNA sequence: TGTGCCACCAGCCAAGCTAGCGGGAGGTATAATGAGCAGTTCTTC. It encodes CATSQASGRYNEQFF.